Described below is a single T cell receptor (beta chain) sequence and its context. This record belongs to a study of blood T cell repertoires in COVID-19. The method was immunoSEQ multiplex PCR; TCRdb's version includes in-frame clones alone and lacks a portion of them. Of under 100,000 clones listed, 89% are singletons. CDR1 and CDR2 from the germline V gene are SGHDN and FVKESK. V was clipped by 0 bases and J by 10 bases, with 12 bases between them. The CDR3 is 13 amino acids. Material: peripheral blood. This chain links TRBV14 with TRBJ1-1; D gene uncertain. The origin of this receptor is an older woman with acute or convalescent COVID-19. The CDR3 region is CASSQDIRRGAFF. As DNA, the CDR3 is TGTGCCAGCAGCCAAGATATAAGACGGGGAGCTTTCTTT.